Shown below are 9 T cell receptor beta chains from a single sample sequenced in a study of blood T cells in healthy people across ages. The authors ran a second PCR of roughly 6 to 12 cycles using a sample-barcoded 5' primer and a J-beta primer mix. In TCRdb, the 5' RACE reads were re-called with MiXCR into one record per CDR3 protein. This sample has 700,000 to 1,000,000 distinct CDR3 sequences, with under 45% found just once. The sequenced sample consisted of blood. These receptors were collected from a man aged 60-69 years in good health.

The gene calls are TRBV4-3 and TRBJ2-5; tentatively, D is TRBD2 (5 bases). The CDR3 contains 15 residues. Trimming pared 0 bases from V and 6 bases from J, leaving 14 bases between. Germline V gene lookup returns CDR1 LGHNA and CDR2 YSLEER. DNA of the CDR3: TGCGCCAGCAGCCAAGATGGTAGGGTCGGGAAGACCCAGTACTTC. Its translation is CASSQDGRVGKTQYF.

V usage is TRBV18 and J usage is TRBJ1-6, with D tentatively TRBD1 (5 bases). The length of the CDR3 is 15 residues. Trimming pared 4 bases from V and 9 bases from J, leaving 16 bases between. Germline V CDR1 and CDR2: KGHSH, LQKENI. CDR3 residues: CASSQGARGASPLHF. The DNA for the CDR3 is TGTGCCAGCTCACAGGGAGCTCGTGGGGCTTCACCCCTCCACTTT.

The table lists this clonotype with many counts. The chain joins TRBV18 to TRBJ2-3; perhaps TRBD1 as D (6 bases). Trimming left V 3 bases short and J 3 bases short, with 7 bases between. This CDR3 is built from 13 residues. From germline, CDR1 is KGHSH and CDR2 LQKENI. In DNA, the CDR3 is TGTGCCAGCTCACCCCAGGGGACAGATACGCAGTATTTT. This codes for CASSPQGTDTQYF.

The rearrangement uses TRBV29-1 and TRBJ2-1, with a possible D match to TRBD2 (6 bases). This CDR3 has 14 residues. The germline V and J ends were trimmed by 8 bases and 6 bases, with 20 bases remaining between them. Per the germline V gene, CDR1 is SQVTM and CDR2 is ANQGSEA. In nucleotides, the CDR3 is TGCAGCTTCACACTCGGGACTCTGGGCAATGAGCAGTTCTTC. As protein: CSFTLGTLGNEQFF.

The sample holds a few counts of this clonotype. V usage is TRBV7-8 and J usage is TRBJ2-7, with TRBD1 matching over 8 bases. V dropped 0 bases and J dropped 2; count of bases not matched to a gene: 6. Germline loops: CDR1 SGHVS, CDR2 FQNEAQ. The CDR3 extends over 16 amino acids. The CDR3 nucleotides are TGTGCCAGCAGCTTAGCTTTGGCGACAGGGGCCTACGAGCAGTACTTC. Translated, it gives CASSLALATGAYEQYF.

The chain couples TRBV7-9 to TRBJ2-7; D is undetermined. V shed 8 bases and J shed 4 bases, with 15 bases lying between them. There are 13 residues in the CDR3. Germline V gene sequence: CDR1 SEHNR, CDR2 FQNEAQ (reference sequence). CDR3 nucleotides: TGTGCCAGCTCACTCACCGACGGATACGAGCAGTACTTC. Translating gives CASSLTDGYEQYF.

This clonotype was picked up a small number of times. The chain couples TRBV12-3 or TRBV12-4 to TRBJ2-6, with D possibly matching TRBD2 (6 bases). CDR3 length equals 17 residues. Trimming took off 1 base at V and 3 bases at J, with 13 bases between the two ends. This CDR3 reads CASSLGDSTIGANVLTF. The CDR3 nucleotides read TGTGCCAGCAGTTTAGGGGACTCAACCATTGGGGCCAACGTCCTGACTTTC.

The chain carries TRBV6-2 or TRBV6-3 and TRBJ2-4, with 8 bases fitting TRBD2. The better agreement between TRBJ2-7 and the DNA end casts doubt on the J call. The germline CDR1 and CDR2 sequences are MNHEY and SVGEGT. CDR3 length: 15 amino acids. In DNA form, the CDR3 reads TGTGCCAGCAGTCCTAGACTAGCGAAAACCTACGAGCAGTACTTC. This translates into CASSPRLAKTYEQYF.

The chain carries TRBV6-5 and TRBJ1-2; 7 bases match TRBD1. Germline CDR1 is MNHEY and CDR2 is SVGAGI. V dropped 6 bases and J dropped 6; count of bases not matched to a gene: 7. This CDR3 is built from 13 residues. CDR3 amino acids: CASSLNRGNGYTF. The CDR3 DNA reads as TGTGCCAGCAGCCTTAACAGGGGTAATGGCTACACCTTC.